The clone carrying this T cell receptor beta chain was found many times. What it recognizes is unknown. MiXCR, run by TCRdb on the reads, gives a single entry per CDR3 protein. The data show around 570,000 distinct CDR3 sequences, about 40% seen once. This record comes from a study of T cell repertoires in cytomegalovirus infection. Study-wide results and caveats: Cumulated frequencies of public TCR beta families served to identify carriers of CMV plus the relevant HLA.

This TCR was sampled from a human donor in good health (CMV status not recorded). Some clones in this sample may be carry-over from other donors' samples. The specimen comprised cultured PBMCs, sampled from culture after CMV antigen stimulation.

CDR3 sequence reads: CASSLMGQRQPQHF. The CDR3 DNA reads TGTGCCAGCAGCTTAATGGGGCAGCGGCAGCCCCAGCATTTT. The rearrangement links TRBV7-2 to TRBJ1-5, with a tentative D call TRBD1 (5 bases). Trimming shortened V by 2 bases and J by 7 bases, and 12 bases separated the two germline ends. This CDR3 has 14 residues. Germline loops: CDR1 SGHTA, CDR2 FQGNSA.